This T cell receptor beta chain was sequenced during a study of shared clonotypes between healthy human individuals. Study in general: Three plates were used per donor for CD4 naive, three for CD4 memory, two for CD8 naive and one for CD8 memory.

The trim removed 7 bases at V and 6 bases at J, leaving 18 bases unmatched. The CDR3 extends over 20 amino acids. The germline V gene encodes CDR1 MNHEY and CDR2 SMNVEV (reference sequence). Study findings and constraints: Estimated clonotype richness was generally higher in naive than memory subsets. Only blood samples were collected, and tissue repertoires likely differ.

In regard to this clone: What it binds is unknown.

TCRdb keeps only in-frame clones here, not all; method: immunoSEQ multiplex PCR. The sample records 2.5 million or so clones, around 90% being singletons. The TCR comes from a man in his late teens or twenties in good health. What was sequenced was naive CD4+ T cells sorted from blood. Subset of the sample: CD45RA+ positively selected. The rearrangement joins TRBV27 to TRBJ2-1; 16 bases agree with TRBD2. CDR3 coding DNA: TGTGCCAGCAACCTTCGACTCACCGGGACTAGCGGGAGGGCCCTCAATGAGCAGTTCTTC. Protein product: CASNLRLTGTSGRALNEQFF.